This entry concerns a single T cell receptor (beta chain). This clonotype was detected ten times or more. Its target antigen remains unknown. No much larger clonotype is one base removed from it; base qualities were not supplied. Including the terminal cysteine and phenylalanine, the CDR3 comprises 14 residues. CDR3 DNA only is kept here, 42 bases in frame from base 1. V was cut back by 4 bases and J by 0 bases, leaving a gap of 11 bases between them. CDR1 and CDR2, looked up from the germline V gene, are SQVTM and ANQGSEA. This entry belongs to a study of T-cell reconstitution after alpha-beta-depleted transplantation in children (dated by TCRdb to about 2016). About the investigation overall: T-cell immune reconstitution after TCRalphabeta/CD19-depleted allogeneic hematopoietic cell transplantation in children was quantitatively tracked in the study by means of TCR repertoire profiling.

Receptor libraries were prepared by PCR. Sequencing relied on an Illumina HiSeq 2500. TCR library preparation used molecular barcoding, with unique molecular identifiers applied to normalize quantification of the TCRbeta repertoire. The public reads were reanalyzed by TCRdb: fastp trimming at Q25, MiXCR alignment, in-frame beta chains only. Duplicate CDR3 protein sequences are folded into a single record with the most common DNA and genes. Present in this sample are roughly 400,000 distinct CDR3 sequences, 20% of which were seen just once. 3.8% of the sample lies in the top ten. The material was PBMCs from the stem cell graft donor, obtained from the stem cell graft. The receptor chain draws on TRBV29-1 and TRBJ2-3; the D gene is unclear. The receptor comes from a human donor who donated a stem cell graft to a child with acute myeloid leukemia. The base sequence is TGCAGCGTTGGTTGGCAGAAAAGCACAGATACGCAGTATTTT. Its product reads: CSVGWQKSTDTQYF.